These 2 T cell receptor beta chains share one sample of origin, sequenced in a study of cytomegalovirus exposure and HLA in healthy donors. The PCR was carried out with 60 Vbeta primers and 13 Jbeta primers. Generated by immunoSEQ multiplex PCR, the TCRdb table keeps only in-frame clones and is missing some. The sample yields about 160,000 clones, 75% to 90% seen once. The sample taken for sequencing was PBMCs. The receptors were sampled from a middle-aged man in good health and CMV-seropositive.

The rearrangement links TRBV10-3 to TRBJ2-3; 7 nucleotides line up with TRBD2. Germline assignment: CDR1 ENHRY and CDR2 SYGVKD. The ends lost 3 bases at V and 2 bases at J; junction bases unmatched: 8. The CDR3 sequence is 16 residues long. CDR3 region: CAISDLRRGTTDTQYF. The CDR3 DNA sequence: TGTGCCATCAGTGATCTCAGGCGGGGGACCACAGATACGCAGTATTTT.

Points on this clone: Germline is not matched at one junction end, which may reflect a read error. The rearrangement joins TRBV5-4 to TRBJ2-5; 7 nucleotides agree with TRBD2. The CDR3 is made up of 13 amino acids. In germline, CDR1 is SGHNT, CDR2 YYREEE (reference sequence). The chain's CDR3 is CASSQGGGETQYF. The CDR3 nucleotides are TGCGCCAGCAGCCAAGGCGGGGGAGAGACCCAGTACTTC. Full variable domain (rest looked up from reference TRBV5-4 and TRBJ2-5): ETGVTQSPTHLIKTRGQQVTLRCSSQSGHNTVSWYQQALGQGPQFIFQYYREEENGRGNFPPRFSGLQFPNYSSELNVNALELDDSALYLCASSQGGGETQYFGPGTRLLVL.